Reported below is one T cell receptor (beta chain). Its cognate antigen has yet to be identified. Base qualities are not recorded, but no much larger clone differs from it by a single base. CDR1 and CDR2 are drawn from the germline V gene: KGHSH, LQKENI. V ends up 0 bases short and J 6 bases short, with an unmatched junction base count of 1. Including cysteine and phenylalanine, the CDR3 has 15 amino acids. Left in the record is the CDR3 DNA by itself, 45 bases read in frame from the first base. The sample comes from a study of T cell responses to AZD1222 COVID-19 vaccine (dated by TCRdb to the early 2020s). Study-level background: A total of more than 230 trial participants underwent TCR sequencing, of whom about 210 received two doses of AZD1222 and about 25 received two doses of the MenACWY control vaccine. Trial participants were enrolled by age into 18-55, 56-69 and 70-plus year subgroups, with approximately 150, 30 and 60 TCR-sequenced participants respectively.

The CDR3 regions of human TCRbeta chains were analyzed by immunosequencing. As for the authors' bioinformatics: TCRs in the repertoires were matched against a reference library of SARS-CoV-2-specific TCRs that had been generated with the MIRA antigen-specificity platform. Breadth meant the fraction of unique TCRs that were SARS-CoV-2-associated, whereas depth meant the fraction of total T cells that were SARS-CoV-2-associated. Using the MIRA data, each spike-specific TCR was mapped to the spike region that the TCR reacts to and placed in a CD4 or CD8 class. Log10-transformed breadth and depth values were compared by one-way ANOVA with Sidak's multiple comparisons tests. In its TCRdb copy, this immuneACCESS table keeps in-frame sequences only and misses some clones. Where compared with another copy, unresolved V genes explain less than half of these, and the others have no known cause. D and trimming come from the DNA, and the V and J calls and clone size come from that table. The sample contains 80,000 or so clones, over 75% of them found a single time. The leading ten clones occupy 3.3% of the sample.

Results the study describes overall, beyond this receptor: Spike-specific TCR breadth and depth rose significantly after two AZD1222 doses compared with day 0 and with MenACWY recipients. In the small 56-69-year group, the increase in depth fell short of significance, most likely because of low power. Vaccine-associated CD4 TCRs spanned the whole spike protein, with dominant responses in regions 160-218 and 743-854. Because no samples from the day 14 peak response were available, repertoires could be characterized only after the peak T cell response. Only five to seven AZD1222 recipients were SARS-CoV-2 seropositive at baseline, limiting conclusions about previously exposed vaccinees. Reportedly, close to half of the unique spike-specific TCRs recognized epitopes lying outside the regions that are mutated in the B.1.351 and B.1.1.7 variants. Participants were mostly white British, with more females than males. The authors suggested clonal diversity may have been underestimated.

This specimen's time point label, interpreted: about 28 days (+/-7) after the second vaccine dose. AZD1222 recipients whose second dose came at about 4 weeks and those whose second dose came at about 12 weeks were combined into one group, since spike-specific TCR depth and breadth did not differ between the two schedules. Vaccinee samples came from UK trials COV001 and COV002, including a single-blind randomized controlled phase 2/3 trial of AZD1222 (ChAdOx1 nCoV-19) in healthy adults. For TCRbeta chain sequencing, PBMC samples from trial participants were taken at day 0 and at day 28 after the second dose.

The sample was peripheral blood, taken 28 days after the second AZD1222 dose. The receptor chain draws on TRBV18 and TRBJ1-4, and TRBD1 aligns with 10 junction nucleotides. The sequence derives from an adult who received the AZD1222 COVID-19 vaccine. The CDR3 has the sequence CASSPPDRGYEKLFF. In nucleotide form, the sequence is TGTGCCAGCTCACCACCGGACAGGGGGTATGAAAAACTGTTTTTT.